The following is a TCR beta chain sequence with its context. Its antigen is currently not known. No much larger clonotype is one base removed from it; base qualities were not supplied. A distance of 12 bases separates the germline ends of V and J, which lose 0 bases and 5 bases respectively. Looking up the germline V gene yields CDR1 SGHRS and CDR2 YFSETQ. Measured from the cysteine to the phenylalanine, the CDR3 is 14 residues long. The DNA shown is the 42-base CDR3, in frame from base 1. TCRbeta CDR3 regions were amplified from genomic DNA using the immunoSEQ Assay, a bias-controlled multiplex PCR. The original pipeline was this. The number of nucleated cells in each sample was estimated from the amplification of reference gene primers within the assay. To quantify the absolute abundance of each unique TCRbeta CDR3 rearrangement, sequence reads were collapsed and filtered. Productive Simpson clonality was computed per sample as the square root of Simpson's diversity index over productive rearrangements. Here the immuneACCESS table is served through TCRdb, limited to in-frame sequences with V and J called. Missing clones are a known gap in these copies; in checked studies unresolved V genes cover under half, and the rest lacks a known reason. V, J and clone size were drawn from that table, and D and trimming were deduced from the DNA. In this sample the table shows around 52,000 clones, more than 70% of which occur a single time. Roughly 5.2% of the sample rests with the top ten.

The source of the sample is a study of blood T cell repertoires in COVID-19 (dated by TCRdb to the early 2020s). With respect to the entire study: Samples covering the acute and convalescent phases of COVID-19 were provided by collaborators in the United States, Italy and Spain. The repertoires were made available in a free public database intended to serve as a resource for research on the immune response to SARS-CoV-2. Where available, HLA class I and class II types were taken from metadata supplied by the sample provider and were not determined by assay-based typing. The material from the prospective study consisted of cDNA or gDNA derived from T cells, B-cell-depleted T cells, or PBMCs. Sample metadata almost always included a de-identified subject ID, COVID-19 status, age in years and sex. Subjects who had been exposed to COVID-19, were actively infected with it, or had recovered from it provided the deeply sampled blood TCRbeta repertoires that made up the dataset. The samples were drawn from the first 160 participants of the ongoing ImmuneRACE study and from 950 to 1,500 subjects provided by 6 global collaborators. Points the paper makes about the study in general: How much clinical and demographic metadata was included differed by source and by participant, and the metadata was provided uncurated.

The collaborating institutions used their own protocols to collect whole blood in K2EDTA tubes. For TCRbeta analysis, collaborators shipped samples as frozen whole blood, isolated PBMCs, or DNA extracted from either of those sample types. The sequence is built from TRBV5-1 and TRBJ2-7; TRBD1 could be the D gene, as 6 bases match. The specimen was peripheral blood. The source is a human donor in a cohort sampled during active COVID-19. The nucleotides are TGCGCCAGCAGCTTGGTCGGGACACTCCACGAGCAGTACTTC. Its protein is CASSLVGTLHEQYF.